This T cell receptor beta chain was documented in a study of response to subunit inactivated influenza vaccine. Per the germline V gene, CDR1 is SNHLY and CDR2 is FYNNEI. The J segment lost 5 bases and the V segment lost 4 bases, leaving 10 bases of the junction unmatched. This CDR3 is built from 15 residues. TCRdb ran MiXCR on the RT-PCR reads and lists one entry per CDR3 protein. The sample holds hundreds of thousands of distinct CDR3 sequences, 15% to 20% seen once. The chain is built from TRBV2 and TRBJ1-2, with 7 bases that match TRBD1. The origin of this receptor is a man in his fifties who received an inactivated influenza vaccine. The sample in question was PBMCs from blood, obtained roughly 5 days after vaccination. DNA of the CDR3: TGTGCCAGCAGTGTCGCGGCAGGGGGGAAATATGGCTACACCTTC. This sequence encodes CASSVAAGGKYGYTF.